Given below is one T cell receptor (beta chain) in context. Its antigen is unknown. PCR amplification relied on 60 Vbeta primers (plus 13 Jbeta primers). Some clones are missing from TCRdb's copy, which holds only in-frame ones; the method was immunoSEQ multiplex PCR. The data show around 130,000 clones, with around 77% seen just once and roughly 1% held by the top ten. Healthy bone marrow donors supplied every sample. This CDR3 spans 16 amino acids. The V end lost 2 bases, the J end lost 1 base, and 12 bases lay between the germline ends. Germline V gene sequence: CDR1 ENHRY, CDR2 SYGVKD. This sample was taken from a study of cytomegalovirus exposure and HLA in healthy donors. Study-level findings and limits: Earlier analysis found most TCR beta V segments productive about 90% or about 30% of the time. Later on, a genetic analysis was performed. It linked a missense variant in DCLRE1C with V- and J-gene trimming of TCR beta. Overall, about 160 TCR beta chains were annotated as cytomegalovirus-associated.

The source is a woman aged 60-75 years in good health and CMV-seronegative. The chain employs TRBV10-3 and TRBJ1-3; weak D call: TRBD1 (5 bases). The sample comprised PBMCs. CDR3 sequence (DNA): TGTGCCATCAGTGAGGCGGGGGGATCTTCTGGAAACACCATATATTTT. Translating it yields CAISEAGGSSGNTIYF.